Listed below are T cell receptor beta chains from one sample, sequenced in a study of cytomegalovirus exposure and HLA in healthy donors. Profiling relied on immunoSEQ multiplex PCR, and the TCRdb table lists in-frame clones only, not all of them. The table shows tens of thousands of clones, with 65% to 85% occurring only once. The source material was PBMCs. The receptors shown here come from a male donor in good health and CMV-seronegative. Each CDR3 is given with its conserved first and last residue. A D gene is named only where the DNA matches it firmly.

cdr3_aa: CASSQGSGGLDTQYF; cdr3_length: 15; j_call: TRBJ2-3; v_call: TRBV4-1; d_call: TRBD2
cdr3_aa: CASSTSGVETQYF; cdr3_length: 13; j_call: TRBJ2-5; v_call: TRBV9; d_call: NA
cdr3_aa: CASSLIWGPQETQYF; cdr3_length: 15; j_call: TRBJ2-5; v_call: TRBV11-2; d_call: NA
cdr3_aa: CAWSVVGGDTEAFF; cdr3_length: 14; j_call: TRBJ1-1; v_call: TRBV30; d_call: NA
cdr3_aa: CASSFGPTSGGTYEQYF; cdr3_length: 17; j_call: TRBJ2-7; v_call: TRBV7-2; d_call: TRBD2
cdr3_aa: CASSVGLQAYEQYF; cdr3_length: 14; j_call: TRBJ2-7; v_call: TRBV9; d_call: NA
cdr3_aa: CASSEHASSGEQYF; cdr3_length: 14; j_call: TRBJ2-7; v_call: TRBV2; d_call: NA
cdr3_aa: CASSRLNTEAFF; cdr3_length: 12; j_call: TRBJ1-1; v_call: TRBV2; d_call: NA
cdr3_aa: CSAPFTDTQYF; cdr3_length: 11; j_call: TRBJ2-3; v_call: TRBV20-1; d_call: NA
cdr3_aa: CASSLGGGRAGELFF; cdr3_length: 15; j_call: TRBJ2-2; v_call: TRBV19; d_call: NA
cdr3_aa: CASSGLTETPLHF; cdr3_length: 13; j_call: TRBJ1-6; v_call: TRBV7-9; d_call: NA
cdr3_aa: CASSLRGLGGTEAFF; cdr3_length: 15; j_call: TRBJ1-1; v_call: TRBV27; d_call: NA
cdr3_aa: CASSYSRSNYGYTF; cdr3_length: 14; j_call: TRBJ1-2; v_call: TRBV6-5; d_call: NA
cdr3_aa: CASSIGRVNTEAFF; cdr3_length: 14; j_call: TRBJ1-1; v_call: TRBV19; d_call: NA
cdr3_aa: CASSEPGQHPTGELFF; cdr3_length: 16; j_call: TRBJ2-2; v_call: TRBV6-1; d_call: NA
cdr3_aa: CAIPGQGYEQYF; cdr3_length: 12; j_call: TRBJ2-7; v_call: TRBV6-4; d_call: TRBD1
cdr3_aa: CASSLGWAEETQYF; cdr3_length: 14; j_call: TRBJ2-5; v_call: TRBV11-2; d_call: NA
cdr3_aa: CASSLVRGVGELFF; cdr3_length: 14; j_call: TRBJ2-2; v_call: TRBV7-9; d_call: NA
cdr3_aa: CASSYRGTGMNQPQHF; cdr3_length: 16; j_call: TRBJ1-5; v_call: TRBV6-6; d_call: TRBD1
cdr3_aa: CASRGGSDGYTF; cdr3_length: 12; j_call: TRBJ1-2; v_call: TRBV19; d_call: NA
cdr3_aa: CASSPSSVLAKNIQYF; cdr3_length: 16; j_call: TRBJ2-4; v_call: TRBV18; d_call: NA
cdr3_aa: CASSFPSGGMNTGELFF; cdr3_length: 17; j_call: TRBJ2-2; v_call: TRBV7-8; d_call: TRBD2
cdr3_aa: CASSGPSGGAGEQYF; cdr3_length: 15; j_call: TRBJ2-7; v_call: TRBV25-1; d_call: TRBD2
cdr3_aa: CASSTSGGNNEQFF; cdr3_length: 14; j_call: TRBJ2-1; v_call: TRBV19; d_call: TRBD2
cdr3_aa: CASSGSSQVGEQYF; cdr3_length: 14; j_call: TRBJ2-7; v_call: TRBV25-1; d_call: NA
cdr3_aa: CASSPVGGGKLFF; cdr3_length: 13; j_call: TRBJ1-4; v_call: TRBV6-5; d_call: NA
cdr3_aa: CSARGDSRSYEQYF; cdr3_length: 14; j_call: TRBJ2-7; v_call: TRBV29-1; d_call: NA
cdr3_aa: CASSLNSPGTEAFF; cdr3_length: 14; j_call: TRBJ1-1; v_call: TRBV27; d_call: NA
cdr3_aa: CASSQDSYGELFF; cdr3_length: 13; j_call: TRBJ2-2; v_call: TRBV2; d_call: NA
cdr3_aa: CASSPGDRYYEQYF; cdr3_length: 14; j_call: TRBJ2-7; v_call: TRBV18; d_call: TRBD1
cdr3_aa: CASSLWVGHPYSNQPQHF; cdr3_length: 18; j_call: TRBJ1-5; v_call: TRBV4-1; d_call: NA
cdr3_aa: CASSPGGGADTQYF; cdr3_length: 14; j_call: TRBJ2-3; v_call: TRBV4-2; d_call: TRBD1
cdr3_aa: CAWDRPSQNTEAFF; cdr3_length: 14; j_call: TRBJ1-1; v_call: TRBV30; d_call: NA
cdr3_aa: CASSYDSDTEAFF; cdr3_length: 13; j_call: TRBJ1-1; v_call: TRBV6-6; d_call: NA
cdr3_aa: CASSSGTSGETDTQYF; cdr3_length: 16; j_call: TRBJ2-3; v_call: TRBV5-4; d_call: TRBD2
cdr3_aa: CASSYSSRDTQYF; cdr3_length: 13; j_call: TRBJ2-3; v_call: TRBV6-5; d_call: NA
cdr3_aa: CASRTDRGSSPLHF; cdr3_length: 14; j_call: TRBJ1-6; v_call: TRBV6-5; d_call: TRBD1
cdr3_aa: CASSIDRGRTEAFF; cdr3_length: 14; j_call: TRBJ1-1; v_call: TRBV19; d_call: NA
cdr3_aa: CASSQTGTGGSNVYEQYF; cdr3_length: 18; j_call: TRBJ2-7; v_call: TRBV11-1; d_call: TRBD1
cdr3_aa: CASSLPGTYEQYF; cdr3_length: 13; j_call: TRBJ2-7; v_call: TRBV5-4; d_call: NA
cdr3_aa: CASKPSRSYGYTF; cdr3_length: 13; j_call: TRBJ1-2; v_call: TRBV10-1; d_call: NA
cdr3_aa: CASIDSGFDTEAFF; cdr3_length: 14; j_call: TRBJ1-1; v_call: TRBV6-6; d_call: NA
cdr3_aa: CASSVETVNTEAFF; cdr3_length: 14; j_call: TRBJ1-1; v_call: TRBV9; d_call: NA
cdr3_aa: CASSIYGTGASYEQYF; cdr3_length: 16; j_call: TRBJ2-7; v_call: TRBV19; d_call: TRBD1
cdr3_aa: CASSVRDRGTDTEAFF; cdr3_length: 16; j_call: TRBJ1-1; v_call: TRBV9; d_call: TRBD1
cdr3_aa: CASSKGGAGEDTQYF; cdr3_length: 15; j_call: TRBJ2-3; v_call: TRBV11-2; d_call: TRBD1
cdr3_aa: CASSVGGEDEKLFF; cdr3_length: 14; j_call: TRBJ1-4; v_call: TRBV9; d_call: NA
cdr3_aa: CASSLENTGGKGQYF; cdr3_length: 15; j_call: TRBJ2-7; v_call: TRBV7-2; d_call: TRBD1
cdr3_aa: CASSMAGGPYEQYF; cdr3_length: 14; j_call: TRBJ2-7; v_call: TRBV19; d_call: TRBD1
cdr3_aa: CASSQDGLAGNYEQYF; cdr3_length: 16; j_call: TRBJ2-7; v_call: TRBV4-2; d_call: TRBD2
cdr3_aa: CASSRDRAYGYTF; cdr3_length: 13; j_call: TRBJ1-2; v_call: TRBV6-5; d_call: TRBD1